The sequence of this T cell receptor (beta chain) was determined in a study of blood T cell repertoires in COVID-19. This clone was seen just once. This CDR3 is also generated by other DNA sequences in the sample. Libraries were prepared by immunoSEQ multiplex PCR; TCRdb keeps only in-frame clonotypes and omits some of them. The sample lists 120,000 or so clones, less than 90% occurring once. The germline gives CDR1 SEHNR, CDR2 FQNEAQ (reference sequence). The junction had 5 bases not matched to a gene; V was cut back by 6 bases and J by 2 bases. The CDR3 runs to 15 residues. Input material: peripheral blood. The receptor comes from an elderly man with active or convalescent COVID-19. J is TRBJ1-3 and V is TRBV7-9, with TRBD1 identical over 9 bases. The CDR3 DNA follows: TGTGCCAGCAGTTTACAGGGGGCGACTGGAAACACCATATATTTT. The encoded protein is CASSLQGATGNTIYF. The complete variable domain, with remaining parts taken from reference TRBV7-9 and TRBJ1-3, reads DTGVSQNPRHKITKRGQNVTFRCDPISEHNRLYWYRQTLGQGPEFLTYFQNEAQLEKSRLLSDRFSAERPKGSFSTLEIQRTEQGDSAMYLCASSLQGATGNTIYFGEGSWLTVV.